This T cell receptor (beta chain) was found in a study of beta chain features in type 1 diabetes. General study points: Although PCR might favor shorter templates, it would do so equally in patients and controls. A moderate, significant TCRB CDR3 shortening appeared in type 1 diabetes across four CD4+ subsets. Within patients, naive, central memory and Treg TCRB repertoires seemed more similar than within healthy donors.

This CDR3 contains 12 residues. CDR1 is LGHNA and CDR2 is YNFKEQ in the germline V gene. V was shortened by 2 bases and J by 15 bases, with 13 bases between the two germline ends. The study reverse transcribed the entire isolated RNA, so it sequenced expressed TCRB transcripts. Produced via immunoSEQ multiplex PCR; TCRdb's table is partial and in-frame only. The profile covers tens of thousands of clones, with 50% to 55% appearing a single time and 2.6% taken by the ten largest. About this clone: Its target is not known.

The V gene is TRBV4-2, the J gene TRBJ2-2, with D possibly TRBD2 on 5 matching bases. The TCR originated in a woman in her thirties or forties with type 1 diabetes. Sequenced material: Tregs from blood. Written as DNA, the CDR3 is TGTGCCAGCAGCCAATCCGAGGGTAGGATGTTTTTT. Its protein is CASSQSEGRMFF.